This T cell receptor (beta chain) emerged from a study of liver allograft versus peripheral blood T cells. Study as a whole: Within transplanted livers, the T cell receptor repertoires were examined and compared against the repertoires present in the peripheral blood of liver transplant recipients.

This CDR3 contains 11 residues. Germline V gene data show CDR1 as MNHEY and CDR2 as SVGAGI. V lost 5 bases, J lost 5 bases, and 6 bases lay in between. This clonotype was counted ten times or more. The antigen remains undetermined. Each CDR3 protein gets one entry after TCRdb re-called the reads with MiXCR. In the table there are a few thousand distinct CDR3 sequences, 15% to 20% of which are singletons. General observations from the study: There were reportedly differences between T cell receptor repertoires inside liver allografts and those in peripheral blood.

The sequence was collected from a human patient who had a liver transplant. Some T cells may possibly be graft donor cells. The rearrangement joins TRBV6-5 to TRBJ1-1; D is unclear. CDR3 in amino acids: CASSRGTEAFF. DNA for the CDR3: TGTGCCAGCAGTAGAGGGACTGAAGCTTTCTTT.